The rows below give T cell receptor beta chains drawn from one sample of a study of T cell responses to AZD1222 COVID-19 vaccine. Profiled with immunoSEQ multiplex PCR; TCRdb holds only in-frame clones, not every one. Among approximately 150,000 clones listed, around 89% were seen once. The sequences come from peripheral blood, collected on day 0 of AZD1222 vaccination. Receptors were obtained from an adult in good health. Both conserved end residues are part of each CDR3. D genes are given only for firm matches. Not every row has a clone size; where given, it reads once, few, many or a size class.

D: -; V: TRBV5-1; J: TRBJ1-4; size: -; CDR3: CASSRSGQTNEKLFF; DNA: TGCGCCAGCAGCCGTTCAGGGCAAACTAATGAAAAACTGTTTTTT
D: TRBD1; V: TRBV4-3; J: TRBJ1-4; size: few; CDR3: CASSQDRGTGNEKLFF; DNA: TGCGCCAGCAGCCAAGATCGAGGGACAGGGAATGAAAAACTGTTTTTT
D: TRBD1; V: TRBV9; J: TRBJ1-4; size: -; CDR3: CASSAWTGPNEKLFF; DNA: TGTGCCAGCAGCGCCTGGACAGGTCCTAATGAAAAACTGTTTTTT
D: -; V: TRBV29-1; J: TRBJ1-2; size: -; CDR3: CSVGERRAGANYGYTF; DNA: TGCAGCGTTGGGGAGAGGAGGGCAGGAGCTAACTATGGCTACACCTTC
D: -; V: TRBV6-5; J: TRBJ2-1; size: -; CDR3: CASSYGNEQFF; DNA: TGTGCCAGCAGTTATGGGAATGAGCAGTTCTTC
D: -; V: TRBV6-2/TRBV6-3; J: TRBJ2-7; size: -; CDR3: CASSSPEDRSYEQYF; DNA: TGTGCCAGCAGCTCGCCCGAAGACAGATCCTACGAGCAGTACTTC
D: -; V: TRBV7-2; J: TRBJ2-2; size: few; CDR3: CASSFDRRNTGELFF; DNA: TGTGCCAGCAGCTTTGACAGGAGGAACACCGGGGAGCTGTTTTTT
D: TRBD1; V: TRBV5-6; J: TRBJ1-6; size: -; CDR3: CASSLGVRDSSYNSPLHF; DNA: TGTGCCAGCAGCTTGGGAGTCAGGGACAGCTCCTATAATTCACCCCTCCACTTT
D: -; V: TRBV3-1/TRBV3-2; J: TRBJ1-2; size: -; CDR3: CASSQGLARAGDGYTF; DNA: TGTGCCAGCAGCCAAGGGCTCGCCAGGGCAGGGGATGGCTACACCTTC
D: -; V: TRBV4-3; J: TRBJ1-1; size: once; CDR3: CASSRTHLQENTEAFF; DNA: TGCGCCAGCAGCCGAACCCACCTACAGGAGAACACTGAAGCTTTCTTT
D: -; V: TRBV7-8; J: TRBJ2-3; size: -; CDR3: CASSPRSALLTDTQYF; DNA: TGTGCCAGCAGCCCGCGGTCGGCACTCCTCACAGATACGCAGTATTTT
D: TRBD1; V: TRBV12-5; J: TRBJ1-1; size: -; CDR3: CASDLYLGGQGARTEAFF; DNA: TGTGCTAGTGATTTGTATCTGGGGGGACAGGGGGCGCGGACTGAAGCTTTCTTT
D: -; V: TRBV18; J: TRBJ2-7; size: -; CDR3: CASSPRQGTYEQYF; DNA: TGTGCCAGCTCACCAAGGCAGGGCACCTACGAGCAGTACTTC
D: -; V: TRBV24-1; J: TRBJ2-2; size: -; CDR3: CATGDSKLFF; DNA: TGTGCCACCGGAGACAGCAAGCTGTTTTTT
D: -; V: TRBV7-9; J: TRBJ2-7; size: -; CDR3: CASSLEGRNYEQYF; DNA: TGTGCCAGCAGCTTAGAAGGGAGGAACTACGAGCAGTACTTC
D: -; V: TRBV4-1; J: TRBJ1-5; size: -; CDR3: CASSPRENSNQPQHF; DNA: TGCGCCAGCTCACCACGGGAGAATAGCAATCAGCCCCAGCATTTT
D: -; V: TRBV2; J: TRBJ2-5; size: -; CDR3: CASDHSRVAETQYF; DNA: TGTGCCAGCGATCATAGCAGGGTGGCGGAGACCCAGTACTTC
D: -; V: TRBV12-2; J: TRBJ2-4; size: -; CDR3: CASRLVAADRGKAKNIQYF; DNA: TGTGCAAGTCGCTTAGTGGCGGCGGACAGGGGTAAGGCCAAAAACATTCAGTACTTC
D: TRBD1; V: TRBV7-2; J: TRBJ1-3; size: -; CDR3: CASSLGGTGGNTIYF; DNA: TGTGCCAGCAGCTTAGGAGGGACAGGGGGAAACACCATATATTTT
D: -; V: TRBV24-1; J: TRBJ2-5; size: -; CDR3: CATSAPIQETQYF; DNA: TGTGCCACCAGCGCGCCCATCCAAGAGACCCAGTACTTC
D: -; V: TRBV27; J: TRBJ2-7; size: once; CDR3: CASRIGTSSSYEQYF; DNA: TGTGCCAGCAGGATCGGAACCTCCTCCTCCTACGAGCAGTACTTC
D: -; V: TRBV19; J: TRBJ1-2; size: -; CDR3: CASSIEGGSRYTF; DNA: TGTGCCAGTAGTATAGAGGGCGGGTCACGCTACACCTTC
D: TRBD2; V: TRBV4-2; J: TRBJ2-2; size: -; CDR3: CASSLRETGGELFF; DNA: TGTGCCAGCAGCCTGCGGGAGACGGGCGGGGAGCTGTTTTTT
D: TRBD1; V: TRBV27; J: TRBJ1-5; size: -; CDR3: CASSFGTGYQPQHF; DNA: TGTGCCAGCAGTTTCGGGACAGGGTATCAGCCCCAGCATTTT
D: TRBD1; V: TRBV7-9; J: TRBJ1-2; size: -; CDR3: CASSLEGQPYGYTF; DNA: TGTGCCAGCAGCTTAGAGGGACAGCCCTATGGCTACACCTTC
D: -; V: TRBV18; J: TRBJ2-5; size: -; CDR3: CASSSLLQETQYF; DNA: TGTGCCAGCTCATCACTGCTCCAAGAGACCCAGTACTTC
D: TRBD2; V: TRBV11-2; J: TRBJ2-1; size: -; CDR3: CASSLGTSGSDEQFF; DNA: TGTGCCAGCAGCTTGGGGACTAGCGGGAGCGATGAGCAGTTCTTC
D: TRBD1; V: TRBV7-9; J: TRBJ1-5; size: -; CDR3: CASSLTGDGSQPQHF; DNA: TGTGCCAGCAGCTTAACAGGGGATGGAAGTCAGCCCCAGCATTTT
D: -; V: TRBV2; J: TRBJ2-5; size: few; CDR3: CASLRDRSTQYF; DNA: TGTGCCAGCCTCCGGGACCGCTCGACCCAGTACTTC
D: TRBD2; V: TRBV27; J: TRBJ2-2; size: few; CDR3: CASSPRAIAGGGTGELFF; DNA: TGTGCCAGCAGTCCCCGGGCCATAGCGGGAGGAGGGACCGGGGAGCTGTTTTTT
D: TRBD1; V: TRBV5-4; J: TRBJ1-2; size: -; CDR3: CASSTPGGINYGYTF; DNA: TGTGCCAGCAGCACTCCAGGGGGTATTAACTATGGCTACACCTTC
D: -; V: TRBV4-1; J: TRBJ2-1; size: -; CDR3: CASSLGGLSSYNEQFF; DNA: TGCGCCAGCAGCTTGGGTGGACTTAGCTCCTACAATGAGCAGTTCTTC
D: -; V: TRBV25-1; J: TRBJ2-2; size: once; CDR3: CASSESLIGELFF; DNA: TGTGCCAGCAGTGAATCATTGATCGGGGAGCTGTTTTTT
D: -; V: TRBV6-5; J: TRBJ2-3; size: -; CDR3: CASSYSEGGSDTQYF; DNA: TGTGCCAGCAGTTACTCCGAGGGGGGCTCAGATACGCAGTATTTT
D: -; V: TRBV19; J: TRBJ2-6; size: -; CDR3: CASSIARSSGANVLTF; DNA: TGTGCCAGTAGTATAGCGAGGAGCTCTGGGGCCAACGTCCTGACTTTC
D: -; V: TRBV6-1; J: TRBJ2-7; size: -; CDR3: CASREGRNEQYF; DNA: TGTGCCAGCAGGGAAGGGCGGAACGAGCAGTACTTC
D: -; V: TRBV10-3; J: TRBJ1-1; size: -; CDR3: CAIRGKNTEAFF; DNA: TGTGCCATCAGAGGGAAAAACACTGAAGCTTTCTTT
D: -; V: TRBV15; J: TRBJ1-6; size: -; CDR3: CATSRDAASSPLHF; DNA: TGTGCCACCAGCAGAGATGCAGCGTCTTCACCCCTCCACTTT
D: TRBD1; V: TRBV14; J: TRBJ1-3; size: -; CDR3: CASSQLTRGPGNTIYF; DNA: TGTGCCAGCAGCCAACTTACCAGGGGGCCTGGAAACACCATATATTTT
D: TRBD1; V: TRBV27; J: TRBJ1-2; size: -; CDR3: CAGQGYGYTF; DNA: TGTGCCGGACAGGGGTATGGCTACACCTTC
D: -; V: TRBV6-5; J: TRBJ1-3; size: -; CDR3: CASRFDSSGGNTIYF; DNA: TGTGCCAGCAGATTTGACTCATCGGGGGGAAACACCATATATTTT
D: -; V: TRBV28; J: TRBJ2-1; size: -; CDR3: CASSLSLTGNEQFF; DNA: TGTGCCAGCAGTCTCTCACTTACAGGCAATGAGCAGTTCTTC
D: -; V: TRBV25-1; J: TRBJ2-3; size: -; CDR3: CASSLPGKNPAYDTQYF; DNA: TGTGCCAGCAGTTTACCAGGAAAAAATCCCGCCTATGATACGCAGTATTTT
D: -; V: TRBV2; J: TRBJ2-5; size: -; CDR3: CASSARAKETQYF; DNA: TGTGCCAGCAGTGCAAGGGCCAAAGAGACCCAGTACTTC
D: -; V: TRBV18; J: TRBJ2-2; size: -; CDR3: CASSLLGLVNTGELFF; DNA: TGTGCCAGCTCACTTCTTGGACTGGTTAACACCGGGGAGCTGTTTTTT